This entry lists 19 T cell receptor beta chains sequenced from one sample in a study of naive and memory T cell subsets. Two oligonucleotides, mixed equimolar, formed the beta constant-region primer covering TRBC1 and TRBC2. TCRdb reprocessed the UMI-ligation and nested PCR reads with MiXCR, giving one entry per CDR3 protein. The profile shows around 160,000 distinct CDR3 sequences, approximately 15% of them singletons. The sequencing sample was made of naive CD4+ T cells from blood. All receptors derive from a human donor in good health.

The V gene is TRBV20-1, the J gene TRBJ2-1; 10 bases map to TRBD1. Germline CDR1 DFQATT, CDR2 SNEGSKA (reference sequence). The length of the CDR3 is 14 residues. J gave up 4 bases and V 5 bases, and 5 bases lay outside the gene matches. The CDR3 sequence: CSAGGQGKYNEQFF. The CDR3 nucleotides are TGCAGTGCTGGGGGACAGGGGAAATACAATGAGCAGTTCTTC.

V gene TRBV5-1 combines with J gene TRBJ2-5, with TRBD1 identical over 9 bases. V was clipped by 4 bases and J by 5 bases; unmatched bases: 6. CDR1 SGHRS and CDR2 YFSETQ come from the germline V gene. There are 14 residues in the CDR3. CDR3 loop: CASSQQGAGETQYF. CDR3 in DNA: TGCGCCAGCAGCCAACAGGGGGCTGGGGAGACCCAGTACTTC.

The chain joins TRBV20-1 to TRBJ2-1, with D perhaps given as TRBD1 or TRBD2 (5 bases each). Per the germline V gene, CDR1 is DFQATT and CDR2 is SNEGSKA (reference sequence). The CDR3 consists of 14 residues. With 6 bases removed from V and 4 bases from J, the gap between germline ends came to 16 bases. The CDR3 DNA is TGCAGTGCGCCGAGGGGTAAGACTTACAATGAGCAGTTCTTC. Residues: CSAPRGKTYNEQFF.

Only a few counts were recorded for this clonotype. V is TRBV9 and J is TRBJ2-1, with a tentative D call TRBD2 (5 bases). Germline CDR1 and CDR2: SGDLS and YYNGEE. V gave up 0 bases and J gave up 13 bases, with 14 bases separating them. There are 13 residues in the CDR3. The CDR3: CASSVGMEELQFF. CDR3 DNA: TGTGCCAGCAGCGTAGGGATGGAGGAGCTACAGTTCTTC.

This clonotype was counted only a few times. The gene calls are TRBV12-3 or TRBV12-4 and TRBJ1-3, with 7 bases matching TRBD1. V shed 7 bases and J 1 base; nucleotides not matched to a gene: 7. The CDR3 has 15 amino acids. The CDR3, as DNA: TGTGCCAGCATCTCGACAGGGAGTTCTGGAAACACCATATATTTT. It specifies CASISTGSSGNTIYF.

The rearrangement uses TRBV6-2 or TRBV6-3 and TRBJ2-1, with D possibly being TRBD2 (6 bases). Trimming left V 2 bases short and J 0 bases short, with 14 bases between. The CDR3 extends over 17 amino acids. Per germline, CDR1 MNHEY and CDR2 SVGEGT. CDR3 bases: TGTGCCAGCAGTTACGCTCTAGCGCCTAGCTCCTACAATGAGCAGTTCTTC. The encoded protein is CASSYALAPSSYNEQFF.

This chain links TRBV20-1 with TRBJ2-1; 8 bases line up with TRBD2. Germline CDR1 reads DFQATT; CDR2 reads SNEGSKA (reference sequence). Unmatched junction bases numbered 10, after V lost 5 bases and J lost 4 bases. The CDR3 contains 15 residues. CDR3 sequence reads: CSAGGATSAYNEQFF. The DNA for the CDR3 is TGCAGTGCTGGAGGCGCGACTAGCGCATACAATGAGCAGTTCTTC.

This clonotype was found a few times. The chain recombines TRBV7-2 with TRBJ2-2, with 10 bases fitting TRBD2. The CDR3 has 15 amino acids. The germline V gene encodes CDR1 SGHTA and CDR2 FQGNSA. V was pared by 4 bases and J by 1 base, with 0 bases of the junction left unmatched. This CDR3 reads CASSWTSGNTGELFF. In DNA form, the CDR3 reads TGTGCCAGCAGCTGGACTAGCGGGAACACCGGGGAGCTGTTTTTT.

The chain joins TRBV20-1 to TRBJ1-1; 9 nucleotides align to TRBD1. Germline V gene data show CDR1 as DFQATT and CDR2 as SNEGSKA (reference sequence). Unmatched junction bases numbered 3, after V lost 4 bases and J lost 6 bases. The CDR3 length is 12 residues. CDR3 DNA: TGCAGTGCTATAGGACAGGGGTCTGAAGCTTTCTTT. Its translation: CSAIGQGSEAFF.

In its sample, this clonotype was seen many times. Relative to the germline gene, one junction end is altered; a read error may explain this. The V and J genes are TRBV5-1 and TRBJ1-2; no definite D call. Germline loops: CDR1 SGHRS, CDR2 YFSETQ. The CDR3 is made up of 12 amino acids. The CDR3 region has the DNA TGTGCCAGCAGCTTAGAGGGCTATGGCTACACCTTC. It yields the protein CASSLEGYGYTF. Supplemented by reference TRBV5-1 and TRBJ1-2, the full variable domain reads KAGVTQTPRYLIKTRGQQVTLSCSPISGHRSVSWYQQTPGQGLQFLFEYFSETQRNKGNFPGRFSGRQFSNSRSEMNVSTLELGDSALYLCASSLEGYGYTFGSGTRLTVV.

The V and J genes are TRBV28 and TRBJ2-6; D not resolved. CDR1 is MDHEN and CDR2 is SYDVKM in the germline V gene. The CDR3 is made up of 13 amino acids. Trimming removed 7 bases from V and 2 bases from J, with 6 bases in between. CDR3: CASIPPGANVLTF. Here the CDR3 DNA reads TGTGCCAGCATCCCCCCTGGGGCCAACGTCCTGACTTTC.

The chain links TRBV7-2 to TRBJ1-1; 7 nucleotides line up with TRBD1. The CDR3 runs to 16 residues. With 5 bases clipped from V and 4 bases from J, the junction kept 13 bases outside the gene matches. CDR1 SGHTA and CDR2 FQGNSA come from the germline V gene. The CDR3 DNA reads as TGTGCCAGCAGCAAACGGCTCGACAGGGTGGGCACTGAAGCTTTCTTT. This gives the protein CASSKRLDRVGTEAFF.

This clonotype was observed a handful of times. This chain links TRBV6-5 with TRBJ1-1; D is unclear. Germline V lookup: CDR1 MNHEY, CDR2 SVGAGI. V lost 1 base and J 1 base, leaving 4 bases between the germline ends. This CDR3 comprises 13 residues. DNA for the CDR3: TGTGCCAGCAGTTACTGGGGGAACACTGAAGCTTTCTTT. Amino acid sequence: CASSYWGNTEAFF.

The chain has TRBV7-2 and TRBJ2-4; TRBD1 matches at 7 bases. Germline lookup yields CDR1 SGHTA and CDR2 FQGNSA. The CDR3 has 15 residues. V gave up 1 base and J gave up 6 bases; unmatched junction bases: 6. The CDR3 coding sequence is TGTGCCAGCAGCTTAGACAGGGGCGCGGGAAACATTCAGTACTTC. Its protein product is CASSLDRGAGNIQYF.

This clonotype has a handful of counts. In DNA, the CDR3 is TGTGCCAGCAGCCCCGTGGGGGTGGGCAATCAGCCCCAGCATTTT. It translates to CASSPVGVGNQPQHF. The chain uses TRBV2 and TRBJ1-5; D might be TRBD1 (5 bases). Germline loops: CDR1 SNHLY, CDR2 FYNNEI. Between the trimmed V and J ends, which lost 6 bases and 2 bases, there was a span of 14 bases. The CDR3 covers 15 residues.

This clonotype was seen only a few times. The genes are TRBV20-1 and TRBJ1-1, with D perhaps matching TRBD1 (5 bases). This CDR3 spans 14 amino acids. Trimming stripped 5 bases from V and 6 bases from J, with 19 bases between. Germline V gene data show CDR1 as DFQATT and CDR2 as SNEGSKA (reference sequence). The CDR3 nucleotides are TGCAGTGCTCCGGTTCCGTCGGGGACGCCTGAAGCTTTCTTT. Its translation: CSAPVPSGTPEAFF.

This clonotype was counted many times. The CDR3 nucleotides are TGTGCCAGCAGTTTAGTCCAGCGGATCGAAATCGAGCAGTACTTC. It is translated as CASSLVQRIEIEQYF. The chain combines TRBV28 with TRBJ2-7; a possible D gene is TRBD2 (5 bases). This CDR3 is 15 amino acids long. In germline, CDR1 is MDHEN, CDR2 SYDVKM. V dropped 2 bases and J dropped 6 bases, with 17 bases sitting between them.

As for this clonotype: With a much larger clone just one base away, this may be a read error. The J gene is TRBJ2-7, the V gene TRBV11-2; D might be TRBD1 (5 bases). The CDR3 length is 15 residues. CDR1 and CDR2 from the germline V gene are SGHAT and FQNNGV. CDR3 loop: CASSPPQGRAYELYF. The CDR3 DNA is TGTGCCAGCAGCCCCCCGCAGGGAAGAGCCTACGAGCTGTACTTC.

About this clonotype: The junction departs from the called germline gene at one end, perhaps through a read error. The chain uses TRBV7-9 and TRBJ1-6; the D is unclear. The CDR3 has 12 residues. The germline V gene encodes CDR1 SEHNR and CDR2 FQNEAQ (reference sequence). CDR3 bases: TGTGCCAGCAGCTCCTATAGTTCACCCCTCCACTTT. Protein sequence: CASSSYSSPLHF.